What follows are 20 T cell receptor beta chains derived from one specimen sequenced in a study of control samples from healthy donors and cancer patients. The method was immunoSEQ multiplex PCR; TCRdb's version includes in-frame clones alone and lacks a portion of them. The profile shows 78,000 or so clones, more than 70% of them singletons. Material for sequencing was blood. The receptors were gathered from a woman between 45 and 60 years old in good health.

The V call is TRBV2, the J call TRBJ1-2, with 7 bases fitting TRBD1. V shed 6 bases, J shed 0 bases, and the junction held 7 bases outside the gene matches. CDR3 length equals 15 residues. Germline CDR1 reads SNHLY; CDR2 reads FYNNEI. The CDR3 nucleotides are TGTGCCAGCAGGGAAATGACAGGGACTAACTATGGCTACACCTTC. It encodes CASREMTGTNYGYTF.

On this clone itself: Other DNA sequences in this specimen translate into the identical CDR3. The chain couples TRBV29-1 to TRBJ1-2; 9 bases map to TRBD1. Losses at the gene ends were 4 bases for V and 8 bases for J; bases not matched to a gene: 2. This CDR3 is 11 amino acids long. The germline V gene encodes CDR1 SQVTM and CDR2 ANQGSEA. The CDR3 protein is CSVGQGGGYTF. Here the CDR3 DNA reads TGCAGCGTTGGACAGGGGGGGGGCTACACCTTC.

The chain recombines TRBV3-1 (or the pseudogene TRBV3-2) with TRBJ2-1, with D maybe TRBD2 (6 bases). Per germline, CDR1 LGHDT and CDR2 YNNKEL (reference sequence). The CDR3 covers 15 residues. The germline V and J ends were trimmed by 0 bases and 10 bases, with 16 bases remaining between them. The CDR3 protein is CASSQDLPTRGEQFF. The CDR3 nucleotides are TGTGCCAGCAGCCAAGATCTACCCACACGGGGGGAGCAGTTCTTC.

The rearrangement joins TRBV7-2 to TRBJ2-3; TRBD2 aligns across 10 bases. The germline gives CDR1 SGHTA, CDR2 FQGNSA. There are 17 residues in the CDR3. V dropped 2 bases and J dropped 2; count of bases not matched to a gene: 7. This CDR3 reads CASSLFVLAGVTDTQYF. The CDR3 DNA reads as TGTGCCAGCAGCTTATTCGTCCTAGCGGGGGTCACAGATACGCAGTATTTT.

The chain combines TRBV2 with TRBJ2-1; unclear D gene. The germline gives CDR1 SNHLY, CDR2 FYNNEI. There are 11 residues in the CDR3. V lost 5 bases and J lost 5, with 4 bases in between. CDR3 sequence: CASSTHNEQFF. The CDR3 DNA follows: TGTGCCAGCAGTACGCACAATGAGCAGTTCTTC.

The V call is TRBV2, the J call TRBJ1-5; 7 bases are a match to TRBD1. The V gene's germline CDR1 is SNHLY and CDR2 FYNNEI. The CDR3 has 12 amino acids. Trimming at V came to 6 bases and at J to 6 bases, leaving 2 bases not matched to a gene. CDR3 bases: TGTGCCAGCAGAGGGGGCTCTCAGCCCCAGCATTTT. This gives the protein CASRGGSQPQHF.

This clone was found once. The chain employs TRBV6-1 and TRBJ2-2; D call uncertain. Germline CDR1 reads MNHNS; CDR2 reads SASEGT. This CDR3 has 13 residues. Trimming cost V 3 bases and J 5 bases, with 7 bases left between them. The CDR3: CASSELETGELFF. The CDR3 nucleotides read TGTGCCAGCAGTGAGTTAGAAACCGGGGAGCTGTTTTTT.

V and J are TRBV12-3 or TRBV12-4 and TRBJ1-2; D is undetermined. There are 13 residues in the CDR3. Trimming cost V 3 bases and J 0 bases, with 5 bases left between them. The DNA for the CDR3 is TGTGCCAGCAGTTTTCAGACTAACTATGGCTACACCTTC. As protein: CASSFQTNYGYTF.

This clone was seen once. The germline gene is not matched at one end of the junction; a read error may be the cause. The rearrangement links TRBV19 to TRBJ1-1, with a weak D call TRBD1 (6 bases). Germline CDR1 reads LNHDA; CDR2 reads SQIVND (reference sequence). The CDR3 has 13 residues. The CDR3 sequence: CASSIIQGGASVF. The CDR3 DNA is TGTGCCAGTAGTATCATACAGGGAGGTGCGAGCGTCTTT. Full variable domain (outside the CDR3, taken from reference TRBV19 and TRBJ1-1): DGGITQSPKYLFRKEGQNVTLSCEQNLNHDAMYWYRQDPGQGLRLIYYSQIVNDFQKGDIAEGYSVSREKKESFPLTVTSAQKNPTAFYLCASSIIQGGASVFGQGTRLTVV.

Concerning this clone: At one end the junction does not follow the germline gene, possibly because of a read error. The gene calls are TRBV24-1 and TRBJ2-1, with D perhaps matching TRBD2 (7 bases). The CDR3 totals 15 residues. Germline V gives CDR1 KGHDR, CDR2 SFDVKD. CDR3 sequence reads: CATSDWGGSSNEQFF. The CDR3 DNA sequence: TGTGCCACCAGTGATTGGGGGGGCTCCTCCAATGAGCAGTTCTTC.

CDR3 DNA sequence: TGTGCCAGCAGCCCATTACAGGGATGGGAAAACGAGCAGTACTTC. Translating gives CASSPLQGWENEQYF. J is TRBJ2-7 and V is TRBV14; a weak D match, TRBD1 (6 bases). The germline gives CDR1 SGHDN, CDR2 FVKESK. V lost 4 bases to trimming and J lost 5 bases, with 18 bases between them. The CDR3 has 15 residues.

The chain uses TRBV4-1 and TRBJ2-3, with 11 bases lining up with TRBD2. Looked up from germline, CDR1 is MGHRA and CDR2 is YSYEKL. Unmatched junction bases numbered 7, after V lost 6 bases and J lost 5 bases. The length of the CDR3 is 15 residues. The CDR3 sequence: CASSVAGGPGDTQYF. As DNA, the CDR3 is TGCGCCAGCAGTGTAGCGGGGGGGCCCGGAGATACGCAGTATTTT.

This chain joins TRBV7-2 and TRBJ1-1, with a possible D match to TRBD1 (6 bases). This CDR3 has 14 amino acids. In germline, CDR1 is SGHTA, CDR2 FQGNSA. V lost 5 bases, J lost 4 bases, and 14 bases lay in between. CDR3 in DNA: TGTGCCAGCAGCCCAAAGGGGGTTGGCACTGAAGCTTTCTTT. It translates to CASSPKGVGTEAFF.

This sequence joins TRBV13 and TRBJ1-6; 9 positions match TRBD1. Germline V gives CDR1 PRHDT, CDR2 FYEKMQ (reference sequence). V lost 2 bases and J lost 3; bases outside the gene matches: 8. The length of the CDR3 is 18 residues. The CDR3 sequence is CASSLFQQGAIYNSPLHF. The CDR3 nucleotides are TGTGCCAGCAGCTTATTTCAACAGGGGGCAATCTATAATTCACCCCTCCACTTT.

The V call is TRBV14, the J call TRBJ2-7, with a tentative D call TRBD1 (6 bases). The CDR3 is made up of 16 amino acids. With 1 base removed from V and 3 bases from J, the gap between germline ends came to 16 bases. CDR1 and CDR2 (germline): SGHDN, FVKESK. The CDR3 DNA follows: TGTGCCAGCAGCCAAGGTCACCGGGACATTGGCTACGAGCAGTACTTC. Translating gives CASSQGHRDIGYEQYF.

The chain has TRBV2 and TRBJ1-1, with D perhaps matching TRBD1 (6 bases). CDR3 size: 13 residues. Germline CDR1 SNHLY, CDR2 FYNNEI. The V and J ends lost 4 bases and 5 bases respectively, with 11 bases between them. This CDR3 is CASSAYRETEAFF. The CDR3 DNA sequence: TGTGCCAGCAGTGCCTACAGGGAAACTGAAGCTTTCTTT.

On this clone itself: In the same sample, other DNA sequences code for this CDR3. The rearrangement links TRBV6-5 to TRBJ1-6; 11 bases are a match to TRBD1. V lost 6 bases and J lost 7; bases outside the gene matches: 2. Germline V gives CDR1 MNHEY, CDR2 SVGAGI. CDR3 length: 14 amino acids. Written as DNA, the CDR3 is TGTGCCAGCAGGAGGACAGGGGGCAATTCACCCCTCCACTTT. Translating gives CASRRTGGNSPLHF.

The V call is TRBV5-1, the J call TRBJ2-1, with D perhaps TRBD1 or TRBD2 (5 bases each). From germline, CDR1 is SGHRS and CDR2 YFSETQ. The CDR3 has 13 residues. V was clipped by 3 bases and J by 5 bases, with 9 bases between them. The DNA for the CDR3 is TGCGCCAGCAGCTGGGGGACGGACAATGAGCAGTTCTTC. Encoded protein: CASSWGTDNEQFF.

The chain has TRBV18 and TRBJ2-3, with 11 bases aligning to TRBD2. Losses at the gene ends were 3 bases for V and 2 bases for J; bases not matched to a gene: 1. The germline CDR1 and CDR2 sequences are KGHSH and LQKENI. The CDR3 consists of 15 residues. The CDR3 bases are TGTGCCAGCTCACCGGGACTAGCGGACACAGATACGCAGTATTTT. Its protein is CASSPGLADTDTQYF.

V gene TRBV5-1 combines with J gene TRBJ1-2; 8 bases map to TRBD1. Germline CDR1 SGHRS, CDR2 YFSETQ. The CDR3 loop spans 16 amino acids. Trimming took 0 bases from V and 2 from J; bases not matched to a gene: 6. CDR3 sequence reads: CASSLVSGTGNYGYTF. The CDR3 DNA reads TGCGCCAGCAGCTTGGTTTCGGGGACAGGCAACTATGGCTACACCTTC.